The 22 T cell receptor beta chains presented below share a single source sample, sequenced in a study of Graves' ophthalmopathy and Graves' hyperthyroidism. For repertoire sequencing, the TCR beta CDR3 regions were amplified from RNA transcripts. A first-round RT-PCR used HTBI primers, followed by a second-round multiplex PCR. TCRdb fed the multiplex PCR reads into MiXCR, producing one record per CDR3 protein. Of about 620,000 distinct CDR3 sequences in the sample, 22% were seen once. Specimen: peripheral blood. The receptors here all came from a woman younger than 35 with stable Graves' hyperthyroidism. Some clones in this sample may be carry-over from other donors' samples.

This chain connects TRBV25-1 to TRBJ2-7; D unresolved. V lost 1 base to trimming and J lost 1 base, with 11 bases between them. The CDR3 spans 15 residues. Per germline, CDR1 MGHDK and CDR2 SYGVNS. CDR3 in amino acids: CASSESSTNSYEQYF. DNA of the CDR3: TGTGCCAGCAGTGAATCCTCGACAAATTCCTACGAGCAGTACTTC.

This clonotype was observed many times. The chain joins TRBV3-1 to TRBJ1-1; D might be TRBD1 (5 bases). With 2 bases removed from V and 8 bases from J, the gap between germline ends came to 9 bases. This CDR3 has 12 residues. The germline CDR1 and CDR2 sequences are LGHDT and YNNKEL (reference sequence). CDR3 sequence (DNA): TGTGCCAGCAGCCAACGGGACGGCGAAGCTTTCTTT. This codes for CASSQRDGEAFF.

The table lists this clonotype with many counts. The chain recombines TRBV27 with TRBJ2-2; weak D call: TRBD2 (5 bases). CDR3 length equals 15 residues. CDR1 MNHEY and CDR2 SMNVEV come from the germline V gene (reference sequence). V shed 5 bases and J shed 7 bases, with 17 bases lying between them. CDR3 sequence: CASSPWLATGGELFF. CDR3 bases: TGTGCCAGCAGTCCCTGGCTAGCTACGGGCGGGGAGCTGTTTTTT.

This clonotype was seen many times. The rearrangement uses TRBV10-3 and TRBJ1-1; possible D gene TRBD1, 6 bases. Trimming took off 5 bases at V and 1 base at J, with 14 bases between the two ends. The CDR3 has 15 residues. CDR1 and CDR2 from the germline V gene are ENHRY and SYGVKD. Here the CDR3 reads CAISQPGGRNTEAFF. The CDR3 DNA is TGTGCCATCAGTCAGCCCGGGGGCCGGAACACTGAAGCTTTCTTT.

This clonotype has ten or more counts. V gene TRBV6-1 combines with J gene TRBJ2-5, with TRBD1 matching 9 bases. CDR3 length equals 15 residues. The J segment lost 4 bases and the V segment lost 6 bases, leaving 9 bases of the junction unmatched. Germline CDR1 reads MNHNS; CDR2 reads SASEGT. The chain's CDR3 is CASRTGTGKGETQYF. For the CDR3, the DNA is TGTGCCAGCAGAACCGGGACAGGGAAGGGAGAGACCCAGTACTTC.

This clonotype was seen ten or more times. This chain joins TRBV11-2 and TRBJ2-5, with 7 bases fitting TRBD1. This CDR3 is 15 amino acids long. The junction had 10 bases not matched to a gene; V was cut back by 5 bases and J by 4 bases. Germline lookup yields CDR1 SGHAT and CDR2 FQNNGV. CDR3 amino acids: CASSRNRGAGETQYF. The DNA of the CDR3 is TGTGCCAGCAGCCGGAACAGGGGCGCAGGAGAGACCCAGTACTTC.

The genes are TRBV5-1 and TRBJ1-1; possible D gene TRBD1, 5 bases. CDR1 is SGHRS and CDR2 is YFSETQ in the germline V gene. V gave up 5 bases and J gave up 4 bases, with 12 bases separating them. This CDR3 is 13 amino acids long. The CDR3: CASSVDISTEAFF. DNA of the CDR3: TGCGCCAGCAGTGTGGACATTAGCACTGAAGCTTTCTTT.

V and J are TRBV27 and TRBJ1-6; D unresolved. CDR1 and CDR2 (germline): MNHEY, SMNVEV (reference sequence). Trimming stripped 4 bases from V and 8 bases from J, with 12 bases between. The CDR3 has 14 amino acids. The CDR3 DNA follows: TGTGCCAGCAGTTCCCCTCCCCCGTATTCACCCCTCCACTTT. It specifies CASSSPPPYSPLHF.

This clonotype came up many times. V is TRBV19 and J is TRBJ2-5; unclear D gene. Germline CDR1 is LNHDA and CDR2 is SQIVND (reference sequence). The V and J ends lost 7 bases and 0 bases respectively, with 9 bases between them. This CDR3 region has 13 residues. CDR3 bases: TGTGCCAGTAACGCGCAGGACCAAGAGACCCAGTACTTC. Encoded protein: CASNAQDQETQYF.

Ten or more counts support this clonotype. The rearrangement joins TRBV6-5 to TRBJ1-2; 9 bases map to TRBD1. The CDR3 length is 15 residues. Germline CDR1 MNHEY, CDR2 SVGAGI. J was trimmed by 3 bases and V by 6 bases; bases with no gene match: 8. CDR3 amino acids: CASRGQGSVDYGYTF. For the CDR3, the DNA is TGTGCCAGCAGGGGACAGGGTTCAGTCGACTATGGCTACACCTTC.

This clonotype showed up many times. The J gene is TRBJ1-1, the V gene TRBV29-1; D call uncertain. Germline CDR1 SQVTM, CDR2 ANQGSEA. Trimming pared 5 bases from V and 1 base from J, leaving 5 bases between. The CDR3 is 11 residues long. CDR3 amino acids: CSVLTNTEAFF. CDR3 in DNA: TGCAGCGTTTTGACGAACACTGAAGCTTTCTTT.

V and J are TRBV20-1 and TRBJ2-5; tentatively, D is TRBD1 (6 bases). The CDR3 is 12 amino acids. Trimming stripped 3 bases from V and 7 bases from J, with 12 bases between. Looked up from germline, CDR1 is DFQATT and CDR2 is SNEGSKA (reference sequence). The CDR3 sequence: CSASPQGSTQYF. The CDR3 nucleotides are TGCAGTGCTAGCCCACAGGGATCGACCCAGTACTTC.

The sample holds many counts of this clonotype. The chain carries TRBV20-1 and TRBJ1-5; 9 positions agree with TRBD1. The CDR3 covers 15 residues. Germline CDR1 DFQATT, CDR2 SNEGSKA (reference sequence). V lost 6 bases and J lost 6; bases outside the gene matches: 12. CDR3 sequence: CSATNRDRVFQPQHF. CDR3 sequence (DNA): TGCAGTGCAACGAACCGGGACAGGGTGTTTCAGCCCCAGCATTTT.

This clonotype was detected once. The V gene is TRBV7-2, the J gene TRBJ2-7; possible D gene TRBD2, 6 bases. The CDR3 extends over 15 amino acids. V was pared by 5 bases and J by 1 base, with 15 bases between. Per germline, CDR1 SGHTA and CDR2 FQGNSA. DNA for the CDR3: TGTGCCAGCAGCGTGTCAGCGGGTAGTTCCTACGAGCAGTACTTC. It translates to CASSVSAGSSYEQYF.

Many counts were recorded for this clonotype. The rearrangement links TRBV12-3 or TRBV12-4 to TRBJ1-6; D might be TRBD1 (5 bases). The CDR3 is 15 residues long. Trimming removed 6 bases at V and 9 bases at J, with 18 bases between. CDR3 in amino acids: CASSADKTGTSPLHF. The CDR3 region has the DNA TGTGCCAGCAGCGCTGATAAGACCGGGACTTCACCCCTCCACTTT.

This clonotype was recorded at least ten times. The chain is built from TRBV28 and TRBJ1-2; perhaps TRBD1 as D (6 bases). Germline loops: CDR1 MDHEN, CDR2 SYDVKM. V lost 8 bases and J 1 base, leaving 8 bases between the germline ends. CDR3 length: 12 residues. CDR3 DNA sequence: TGTGCCAGCCTGGACAGTAACTATGGCTACACCTTC. Amino acid sequence: CASLDSNYGYTF.

A few counts support this clonotype. The rearrangement links TRBV18 to TRBJ1-1; D gene unclear. CDR1 KGHSH and CDR2 LQKENI come from the germline V gene. The ends were cut back, 5 bases at V and 0 bases at J, with 7 bases in the middle. The CDR3 runs to 13 residues. The CDR3, as DNA: TGTGCCAGCTCAGTTGAGATGAACACTGAAGCTTTCTTT. Protein sequence: CASSVEMNTEAFF.

This clonotype was counted ten times or more. The chain links TRBV6-5 to TRBJ1-2, with D possibly being TRBD1 (6 bases). V was cut by 4 bases and J by 8 bases, with 14 bases left in between. Per the germline V gene, CDR1 is MNHEY and CDR2 is SVGAGI. The length of the CDR3 is 13 residues. The CDR3 sequence: CASSFSGADGYTF. The CDR3 coding sequence is TGTGCCAGCAGTTTCTCAGGGGCGGACGGCTACACCTTC.

This clonotype was seen a few times. The junction departs from germline at one end; a sequencing error may be responsible. V is TRBV14 and J is TRBJ1-1; no definite D call. Germline assignment: CDR1 SGHDN and CDR2 FVKESK. This CDR3 has 12 residues. The CDR3 is CASSQGQNEACF. The CDR3 DNA is TGTGCCAGCAGCCAAGGTCAGAATGAAGCTTGCTTT. The full variable domain, in which reference TRBV14 and TRBJ1-1 provide the parts outside the CDR3, is EAGVTQFPSHSVIEKGQTVTLRCDPISGHDNLYWYRRVMGKEIKFLLHFVKESKQDESGMPNNRFLAERTGGTYSTLKVQPAELEDSGVYFCASSQGQNEACFGQGTRLTVV.

The sample holds many counts of this clonotype. The chain employs TRBV6-5 and TRBJ2-7, with no clear D. Between the trimmed V and J ends, which lost 10 bases and 1 base, there was a span of 8 bases. Germline-derived CDR1 and CDR2 are MNHEY and SVGAGI. The CDR3 extends over 11 amino acids. The CDR3: CAIAGSYEQYF. Written as DNA, the CDR3 is TGTGCCATAGCAGGATCCTACGAGCAGTACTTC.

This clonotype occurred many times. The chain links TRBV30 to TRBJ1-6, with 9 nucleotides matching TRBD1. The germline V gene has CDR1 GTSNPN and CDR2 SVGIG (reference sequence). J lost 10 bases, V lost 3 bases, and 7 bases had no gene match. This CDR3 contains 14 residues. The CDR3 protein is CAWREQGARSPLHF. The CDR3 DNA reads as TGTGCCTGGAGAGAACAGGGGGCGCGATCACCCCTCCACTTT.

For the CDR3, the DNA is TGCAGTGCTAGAGACTATGAGCAGGGAAGCGGTTACACCTTC. This sequence encodes CSARDYEQGSGYTF. The rearrangement links TRBV20-1 to TRBJ1-2; a weak D match, TRBD1 (5 bases). With 0 bases removed from V and 11 bases from J, the gap between germline ends came to 19 bases. The V gene's germline CDR1 is DFQATT and CDR2 SNEGSKA (reference sequence). This CDR3 is built from 14 residues.